The source of this T cell receptor (beta chain) is a study of cytomegalovirus exposure and HLA in healthy donors. Study outcomes and limitations: As confirmed in vitro, a few CMV-associated chains were specific for CMV antigens. The productive fraction for most TCR beta V segments was about 90% or about 30% in an earlier analysis. Later analysis demonstrated an association between a missense DCLRE1C variant and TCR beta V- and J-gene trimming. In a later analysis, CMV-associated beta chains were mostly HLA-associated, it appeared.

PCR used 60 Vbeta primers and 13 Jbeta primers. TCRdb's copy holds only in-frame clones and misses some; the assay was immunoSEQ multiplex PCR. The table records 150,000 to 200,000 clones, around 74% of them present only once. In regard to this clone: What it binds is not known.

CDR3 length: 16 residues. Germline lookup yields CDR1 SGHVS and CDR2 FNYEAQ. With V trimmed by 4 bases and J by 3 bases, 6 bases remained unmatched. This TCR was recovered from a girl aged 10-17 years in good health and CMV-seropositive. The chain is built from TRBV7-6 and TRBJ2-3; TRBD2 aligns across 11 bases. The sequenced sample was PBMCs. The CDR3 coding sequence is TGTGCCAGCAGCTCTAGCGGGGGGCCCCTAACAGATACGCAGTATTTT. It is translated as CASSSSGGPLTDTQYF.